Presented here are 29 T cell receptor beta chains from one specimen sequenced in a study of Ad26.COV2.S vaccination and SARS-CoV-2 variants. TCRdb's table, derived via immunoSEQ multiplex PCR, lists solely in-frame clones and lacks some. The sample yields about 350,000 clones, 86% seen once. As to treatment: about 20 received Ad26.COV2.S at low or high dose, single or two shots; roughly 5 received placebo; per-sample allocation not given. Day 63 after the first vaccine or placebo injection was the time point for sampling. Sample: peripheral blood, taken in a trial of Ad26.COV2.S vaccine versus placebo. All receptors come from a person between 18 and 60 years old who received the Ad26.COV2.S COVID-19 vaccine or a placebo.

The chain carries TRBV27 and TRBJ1-5, with D perhaps TRBD1 (6 bases). The CDR3 contains 13 residues. CDR1 and CDR2 (germline): MNHEY, SMNVEV (reference sequence). Between the trimmed V and J ends, which lost 5 bases and 5 bases, there was a span of 10 bases. Written as DNA, the CDR3 is TGTGCCAGCAGTCACTCAGGGGATCAGCCCCAGCATTTT. Encoded protein: CASSHSGDQPQHF.

This clone occurred once. The rearrangement uses TRBV5-1 and TRBJ2-5; 11 bases align to TRBD2. After removal of 2 bases from V and 4 bases from J, the junction contained 13 bases not matched to a gene. CDR1 is SGHRS, CDR2 YFSETQ, per germline. The CDR3 extends over 18 amino acids. The CDR3 sequence is CASSLSGTSGAGGETQYF. The CDR3 coding sequence is TGCGCCAGCAGCTTATCCGGGACTAGCGGAGCGGGGGGAGAGACCCAGTACTTC.

This clone appeared a few times. The V gene is TRBV14, the J gene TRBJ2-4; tentatively, D is TRBD2 (6 bases). The germline V gene has CDR1 SGHDN and CDR2 FVKESK. This CDR3 is built from 16 residues. Trimming cost V 1 base and J 1 base, with 11 bases left between them. In DNA, the CDR3 is TGTGCCAGCAGCCAAGCCAGGGAGGCGGCCAAAAACATTCAGTACTTC. It encodes CASSQAREAAKNIQYF.

The chain has TRBV6-1 and TRBJ1-1; D might be TRBD1 (5 bases). V was shortened by 3 bases and J by 1 base, with 9 bases between the two germline ends. Germline V gives CDR1 MNHNS, CDR2 SASEGT. The CDR3 covers 14 residues. CDR3 amino acids: CASSDRTKNTEAFF. Here the CDR3 DNA reads TGTGCCAGCAGTGACAGGACAAAGAACACTGAAGCTTTCTTT.

The rearrangement links TRBV15 to TRBJ1-6, with D tentatively TRBD1 (6 bases). The CDR3 contains 17 residues. V was clipped by 1 base and J by 2 bases, with 12 bases between them. Germline lookup yields CDR1 LNHNV and CDR2 YYDKDF (reference sequence). The CDR3 region is CATSRVRGGAYNSPLHF. Written as DNA, the CDR3 is TGTGCCACCAGCAGAGTCAGGGGTGGAGCCTATAATTCACCCCTCCACTTT.

This chain links TRBV2 with TRBJ1-3, with 7 bases matching TRBD1. CDR1 SNHLY and CDR2 FYNNEI come from the germline V gene. V was pared by 0 bases and J by 8 bases, with 10 bases of the junction left unmatched. The CDR3 is 16 amino acids. The CDR3 coding sequence is TGTGCCAGCAGTGAAGCGGCGCAGGGGGTATGGGACACCATATATTTT. Encoded protein: CASSEAAQGVWDTIYF.

This rearrangement joins TRBV7-3 to TRBJ2-5, with 15 nucleotides matching TRBD2. V was pared by 4 bases and J by 5 bases, with 5 bases of the junction left unmatched. CDR1 is SGHTA, CDR2 FQGTGA, per germline. The CDR3 is made up of 16 amino acids. CDR3 DNA: TGTGCCAGCAGCTCGGGACTAGCGGGAGGCGGCGAGACCCAGTACTTC. Residues: CASSSGLAGGGETQYF.

Note on this clone: In the same sample, other DNA sequences code for this CDR3. The chain uses TRBV18 and TRBJ2-7; D ambiguous. Germline CDR1 is KGHSH and CDR2 is LQKENI. The germline V and J ends were trimmed by 3 bases and 0 bases, with 6 bases remaining between them. This CDR3 region has 13 residues. CDR3 loop: CASSPASSYEQYF. The CDR3 nucleotides are TGTGCCAGCTCACCGGCCTCCTCCTACGAGCAGTACTTC.

The chain uses TRBV6-2 or TRBV6-3 and TRBJ1-2; D possibly corresponds to TRBD1 (5 bases). Germline CDR1 is MNHEY and CDR2 is SVGEGT. This CDR3 region has 14 residues. The V end was cut by 5 bases, the J end by 5 bases, with 15 bases between. The CDR3 coding sequence is TGTGCCAGCAGTCGGGGCACTCTCCCATATGGCTACACCTTC. Translating it yields CASSRGTLPYGYTF.

The table lists this clone with a few counts. The chain couples TRBV7-2 to TRBJ2-7, with 8 bases lining up with TRBD1. The CDR3 has 18 amino acids. Germline V gene lookup returns CDR1 SGHTA and CDR2 FQGNSA. Trimming removed 1 base from V and 5 bases from J; junction bases left unmatched: 16. Written as DNA, the CDR3 is TGTGCCAGCAGCTTAGTAGCAGGGGGCGCCTCTAGGCCCCACGAGCAGTACTTC. Translation gives CASSLVAGGASRPHEQYF.

The V call is TRBV5-6, the J call TRBJ2-1; 7 positions match TRBD2. The CDR3 sequence is 16 residues long. Germline V lookup: CDR1 SGHDT, CDR2 YYEEEE. V shed 3 bases, J shed 4 bases, and the junction held 10 bases outside the gene matches. The CDR3 nucleotides read TGTGCCAGCAGCTCCCACTCGGGGGGAGGGTACAATGAGCAGTTCTTC. Protein: CASSSHSGGGYNEQFF.

This chain connects TRBV30 to TRBJ2-7; 10 bases align to TRBD1. Germline trimming cut 5 bases from V and 2 bases from J; bases unmatched to any gene: 3. The germline V gene encodes CDR1 GTSNPN and CDR2 SVGIG (reference sequence). This CDR3 has 13 residues. The CDR3 DNA is TGTGCCTGGGGGACAGGGGTTACCTACGAGCAGTACTTC. Its protein product is CAWGTGVTYEQYF. Full variable domain (missing parts from reference TRBV30 and TRBJ2-7): SQTIHQWPATLVQPVGSPLSLECTVEGTSNPNLYWYRQAAGRGLQLLFYSVGIGQISSEVPQNLSASRPQDRQFILSSKKLLLSDSGFYLCAWGTGVTYEQYFGPGTRLTVT.

The chain joins TRBV7-2 to TRBJ2-7; 9 bases align to TRBD2. CDR3 size: 14 residues. Germline values: CDR1 SGHTA, CDR2 FQGNSA. Trimming at V came to 4 bases and at J to 0 bases, leaving 1 base not matched to a gene. CDR3 protein: CASSSSGISYEQYF. CDR3 sequence (DNA): TGTGCCAGCAGCTCTAGCGGGATCTCCTACGAGCAGTACTTC.

The chain uses TRBV24-1 and TRBJ1-5; perhaps TRBD1 as D (6 bases). Germline CDR1 reads KGHDR; CDR2 reads SFDVKD. The CDR3 length is 15 residues. Trimming shortened V by 3 bases and J by 4 bases, and 12 bases separated the two germline ends. CDR3 bases: TGTGCCACCAGTGATCGGGGGGCGCGGAATCAGCCCCAGCATTTT. Its translation: CATSDRGARNQPQHF.

The chain couples TRBV28 to TRBJ2-1; 9 nucleotides agree with TRBD2. CDR1 is MDHEN, CDR2 SYDVKM, per germline. The J segment lost 6 bases and the V segment lost 3 bases, leaving 6 bases of the junction unmatched. The length of the CDR3 is 15 residues. The CDR3 nucleotides read TGTGCCAGCAGTTTTAGCGGGGGCCTGCTCAATGAGCAGTTCTTC. Translating it yields CASSFSGGLLNEQFF.

On this clone: Germline is not matched at one junction end, which may reflect a read error. The V gene is TRBV28, the J gene TRBJ2-7; 13 bases are a match to TRBD2. This CDR3 is 14 amino acids long. CDR1 MDHEN and CDR2 SYDVKM come from the germline V gene. CDR3: CASSLTTSGRSRTF. DNA of the CDR3: TGTGCCAGCAGTTTAACGACTAGCGGGAGGTCCCGAACCTTC. The full variable domain, with the rest looked up from reference TRBV28 and TRBJ2-7, is DVKVTQSSRYLVKRTGEKVFLECVQDMDHENMFWYRQDPGLGLRLIYFSYDVKMKEKGDIPEGYSVSREKKERFSLILESASTNQTSMYLCASSLTTSGRSRTFGPGTRLTVT.

The V call is TRBV7-9, the J call TRBJ1-3; 8 nucleotides line up with TRBD1. J gave up 0 bases and V 3 bases, and 4 bases lay outside the gene matches. Germline CDR1 SEHNR, CDR2 FQNEAQ (reference sequence). This CDR3 is built from 16 residues. CDR3 in DNA: TGTGCCAGCAGCTTGAGGACAGGGAGCTCTGGAAACACCATATATTTT. Protein sequence: CASSLRTGSSGNTIYF. The full variable domain, rest sourced from reference TRBV7-9 and TRBJ1-3, is DTGVSQNPRHKITKRGQNVTFRCDPISEHNRLYWYRQTLGQGPEFLTYFQNEAQLEKSRLLSDRFSAERPKGSFSTLEIQRTEQGDSAMYLCASSLRTGSSGNTIYFGEGSWLTVV.

The chain combines TRBV5-1 with TRBJ2-2, with 9 bases that match TRBD1. This CDR3 spans 16 amino acids. Germline CDR1 SGHRS, CDR2 YFSETQ. V lost 0 bases to trimming and J lost 4 bases; unmatched junction nucleotides: 4. This CDR3 reads CASSLAPQGATGELFF. CDR3 sequence (DNA): TGCGCCAGCAGCTTGGCCCCACAGGGGGCCACCGGGGAGCTGTTTTTT.

The chain employs TRBV7-9 and TRBJ1-2; no firm D call. V was shortened by 5 bases and J by 1 base, with 17 bases between the two germline ends. Germline lookup yields CDR1 SEHNR and CDR2 FQNEAQ (reference sequence). The CDR3 has 16 amino acids. CDR3 DNA sequence: TGTGCCAGCAGCCGGACCGACCTCGGCTTTAACTATGGCTACACCTTC. Residues: CASSRTDLGFNYGYTF.

This chain links TRBV5-1 with TRBJ1-6, with D possibly TRBD1 on 5 matching bases. The V gene lost 4 bases and the J gene lost 5 bases, with 10 bases spanning the gap. CDR3 length equals 14 residues. Germline lookup yields CDR1 SGHRS and CDR2 YFSETQ. The CDR3 loop is CASSGGLDNSPLHF. For the CDR3, the DNA is TGCGCCAGCAGCGGGGGATTGGATAATTCACCCCTCCACTTT.

The V gene is TRBV7-3, the J gene TRBJ2-5; D assignment may be TRBD1 or TRBD2 (5 bases each). The CDR3 spans 16 residues. Trimming removed 5 bases from V and 4 bases from J, with 20 bases in between. Germline values: CDR1 SGHTA, CDR2 FQGTGA. CDR3 residues: CASSPSSGPAGETQYF. The CDR3 nucleotides read TGTGCCAGCAGCCCCTCCTCAGGGCCTGCGGGAGAGACCCAGTACTTC.

The chain uses TRBV19 and TRBJ2-3; D unclear. Germline assignment: CDR1 LNHDA and CDR2 SQIVND (reference sequence). The CDR3 consists of 14 residues. Trimming left V 5 bases short and J 0 bases short, with 9 bases between. The CDR3 region is CASSPTLSTDTQYF. CDR3 DNA sequence: TGTGCCAGTAGTCCGACTTTGAGCACAGATACGCAGTATTTT.

The chain links TRBV6-6 to TRBJ1-3; D perhaps matches TRBD1 (6 bases). CDR3 length: 16 residues. CDR1 MNHNY and CDR2 SVGAGI come from the germline V gene (reference sequence). V was cut by 6 bases and J by 5 bases, with 20 bases left in between. The CDR3 sequence: CASRSGWGAERNTIYF. The DNA for the CDR3 is TGTGCCAGCAGATCGGGCTGGGGGGCGGAACGAAACACCATATATTTT.

The chain combines TRBV5-5 with TRBJ1-1; D unresolved. CDR1 is SGHKS, CDR2 YYEKEE, per germline (reference sequence). CDR3 size: 14 residues. With 4 bases removed from V and 1 base from J, the gap between germline ends came to 11 bases. CDR3 sequence: CASSPRRGNTEAFF. As DNA, the CDR3 is TGTGCCAGCAGCCCTAGGAGAGGGAACACTGAAGCTTTCTTT.

This clone was counted once. This chain uses TRBV5-4 with TRBJ1-2, with TRBD1 identical over 8 bases. J was trimmed by 8 bases and V by 0 bases; bases with no gene match: 6. Germline CDR1 is SGHNT and CDR2 is YYREEE (reference sequence). The CDR3 runs to 14 residues. CDR3 sequence reads: CASSLGQGLGGYTF. The CDR3 nucleotides read TGTGCCAGCAGCTTGGGACAGGGGTTGGGAGGCTACACCTTC.

CDR3 DNA: TGTGCCAGTAGTATAGATAATTTTTTCGGAAACACTGAAGCTTTCTTT. The encoded protein is CASSIDNFFGNTEAFF. The V call is TRBV19, the J call TRBJ1-1, with D unresolved. This CDR3 has 16 residues. Trimming cost V 0 bases and J 2 bases, with 13 bases left between them. Germline CDR1 and CDR2: LNHDA and SQIVND (reference sequence).

Only one count was recorded for this clone. CDR3 nucleotide sequence: TGCGCCAGCAGCTTAGGACAGGAGTACAATGAGCAGTTCTTC. It yields the protein CASSLGQEYNEQFF. The chain combines TRBV5-1 with TRBJ2-1, with TRBD1 matching 7 bases. With V trimmed by 2 bases and J by 4 bases, 3 bases remained unmatched. This CDR3 spans 14 amino acids. Per the germline V gene, CDR1 is SGHRS and CDR2 is YFSETQ.

The rearrangement uses TRBV2 and TRBJ2-7; TRBD1 might be the D (5 bases). CDR3 length: 14 amino acids. The germline gives CDR1 SNHLY, CDR2 FYNNEI. Trimming left V 7 bases short and J 1 base short, with 14 bases between. The CDR3 sequence is CASMQGLASYEQYF. CDR3 sequence (DNA): TGTGCCAGCATGCAGGGTCTGGCGTCCTACGAGCAGTACTTC.

The J gene is TRBJ2-2, the V gene TRBV27; TRBD1 matches 7 bases. V lost 6 bases to trimming and J lost 2 bases; unmatched junction nucleotides: 6. Germline V lookup: CDR1 MNHEY, CDR2 SMNVEV (reference sequence). The CDR3 contains 15 residues. The CDR3 nucleotides read TGTGCCAGCAGCCCCGGGACAGACAACACCGGGGAGCTGTTTTTT. It yields the protein CASSPGTDNTGELFF.